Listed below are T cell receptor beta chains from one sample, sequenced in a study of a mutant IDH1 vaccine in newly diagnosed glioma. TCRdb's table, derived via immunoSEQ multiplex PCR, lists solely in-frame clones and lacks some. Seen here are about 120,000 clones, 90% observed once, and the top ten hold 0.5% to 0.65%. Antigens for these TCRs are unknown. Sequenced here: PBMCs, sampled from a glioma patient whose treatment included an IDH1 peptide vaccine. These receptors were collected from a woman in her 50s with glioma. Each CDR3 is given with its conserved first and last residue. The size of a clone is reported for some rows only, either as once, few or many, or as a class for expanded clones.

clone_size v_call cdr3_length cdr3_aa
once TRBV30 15 CAWSLTGVGREKLFF
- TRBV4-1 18 CASSQAAPGRSPGETQYF
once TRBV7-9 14 CASSPDEGDEKLFF
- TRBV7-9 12 CASSSYPETQYF
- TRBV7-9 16 CASSSWTGGTKNIQYF
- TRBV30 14 CAWRQGVYNSPLHF
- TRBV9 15 CASSVDSGTVDTQYF
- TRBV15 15 CATSTRGLPQETQYF
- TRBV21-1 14 CASSIGQGVGEQFF
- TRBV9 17 CASSFQGGTSGANVLTF
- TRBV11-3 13 CASSLNPGDIQYF
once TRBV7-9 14 CASSRGILVYEQYF
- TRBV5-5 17 CASSLGGGLSYNSPLHF
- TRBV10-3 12 CAITTSSYEQYF
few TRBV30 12 CAWSRGGTEAFF
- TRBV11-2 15 CASSLLGVVNNEQFF
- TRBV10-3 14 CAISVAGSGETQYF
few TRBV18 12 CASSFGDTEAFF
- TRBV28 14 CASNHRDGTYEQYF
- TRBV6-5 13 CASTNDGDQPQHF
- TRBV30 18 CAWSHIFLLAEGTDTQYF
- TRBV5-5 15 CASSLKTGATGEQFF
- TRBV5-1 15 CASSLARPSTDTQYF
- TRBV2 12 CASRDSGTKLFF
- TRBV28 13 CATRDRDSYEQYF
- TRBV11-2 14 CASSLATGGETQYF
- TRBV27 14 CANIRTATNEKLFF
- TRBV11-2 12 CASSFDGYEQYF
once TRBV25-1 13 CASQLGTDNEQFF
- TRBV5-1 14 CASSLGEGNQPQHF
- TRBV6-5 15 CASRTGRATNEKLFF
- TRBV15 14 CATSRAGVYNEQFF
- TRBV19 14 CASSERDRGREQYF
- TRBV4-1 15 CASSRGLAGLNEQFF
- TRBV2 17 CASHPTTSGTNTGELFF
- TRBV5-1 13 CASTLTGSNGYTF
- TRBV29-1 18 CSVEGVASGRPQAYEQYF